This passage covers 13 T cell receptor beta chains from one sample sequenced in a study of technical replicates of blood from a handful of donors. Profiling relied on immunoSEQ multiplex PCR, and the TCRdb table lists in-frame clones only, not all of them. The data show under 100,000 clones, roughly 94% seen once. Source material: T cells isolated from PBMCs. The receptors stem from a human donor in good health.

The chain combines TRBV28 with TRBJ2-2; TRBD1 matches at 7 bases. The CDR3 contains 13 residues. V lost 5 bases, J lost 9 bases, and 6 bases stayed unmatched. Germline CDR1 is MDHEN and CDR2 is SYDVKM. CDR3 protein: CASSGGQFRELFF. The DNA of the CDR3 is TGTGCCAGCAGTGGGGGACAGTTCAGGGAGCTGTTTTTT.

The chain uses TRBV19 and TRBJ2-7; TRBD2 aligns across 7 bases. This CDR3 is 14 amino acids long. The V segment lost 3 bases and the J segment 2 bases; nucleotides outside the gene matches: 4. Per germline, CDR1 LNHDA and CDR2 SQIVND (reference sequence). The CDR3 nucleotides read TGTGCCAGTAGTATGTCGGGAGGTACCTACGAGCAGTACTTC. Its protein product is CASSMSGGTYEQYF.

V gene TRBV28 combines with J gene TRBJ1-1; D uncertain. The germline V gene encodes CDR1 MDHEN and CDR2 SYDVKM. Trimming left V 5 bases short and J 0 bases short, with 10 bases between. The CDR3 sequence is 14 residues long. This CDR3 reads CASSLLALNTEAFF. The DNA for the CDR3 is TGTGCCAGCAGTCTATTAGCCCTGAACACTGAAGCTTTCTTT. Supplemented by reference TRBV28 and TRBJ1-1, the full variable domain reads DVKVTQSSRYLVKRTGEKVFLECVQDMDHENMFWYRQDPGLGLRLIYFSYDVKMKEKGDIPEGYSVSREKKERFSLILESASTNQTSMYLCASSLLALNTEAFFGQGTRLTVV.

The chain joins TRBV7-9 to TRBJ1-2, with 9 bases identical to TRBD1. CDR1 and CDR2 (germline): SEHNR, FQNEAQ (reference sequence). The CDR3 covers 14 residues. V lost 5 bases to trimming and J lost 6 bases; unmatched junction nucleotides: 7. The CDR3 is CASSQDRGINGYTF. Here the CDR3 DNA reads TGTGCCAGCAGCCAGGACAGGGGAATCAATGGCTACACCTTC.

This sequence joins TRBV4-1 and TRBJ2-3, with D possibly TRBD1 on 5 matching bases. CDR1 is MGHRA, CDR2 YSYEKL, per germline. The CDR3 covers 17 residues. The ends were cut back, 1 base at V and 1 base at J, with 15 bases in the middle. In DNA form, the CDR3 reads TGCGCCAGCAGCCAAGTCATGCGACAGCGCCGCACAGATACGCAGTATTTT. Its protein is CASSQVMRQRRTDTQYF.

In this sample, this clone turned up once. The CDR3 loop reads CASRPSGYTGELFF. The CDR3 DNA reads as TGTGCCAGTCGCCCTAGCGGATACACCGGGGAGCTGTTTTTT. The chain has TRBV19 and TRBJ2-2; TRBD2 matches 7 bases. The CDR3 totals 14 residues. V trimming: 8 bases; J trimming: 3 bases; junction bases outside the gene matches: 6. Germline assignment: CDR1 LNHDA and CDR2 SQIVND (reference sequence).

The chain joins TRBV5-4 to TRBJ2-7; 12 bases map to TRBD1. Trimming cost V 2 bases and J 6 bases; bases outside gene matches: 6. The CDR3 has 15 amino acids. The V gene's germline CDR1 is SGHNT and CDR2 YYREEE (reference sequence). In DNA, the CDR3 is TGTGCCAGCAGCTTTGGGACAGGGGGCTTTAGCGAGCAGTACTTC. Translated: CASSFGTGGFSEQYF.

The chain couples TRBV4-1 to TRBJ2-2, with D uncertain. The CDR3 extends over 17 amino acids. The germline V gene encodes CDR1 MGHRA and CDR2 YSYEKL. Trimming left V 1 base short and J 0 bases short, with 12 bases between. The CDR3 bases are TGCGCCAGCAGCCAAGTTGGAGCTATCTCGAACACCGGGGAGCTGTTTTTT. Amino acids: CASSQVGAISNTGELFF.

The chain has TRBV6-1 and TRBJ1-5; 7 nucleotides agree with TRBD1. The CDR3 is 14 residues long. J lost 2 bases, V lost 7 bases, and 5 bases had no gene match. Germline CDR1 MNHNS, CDR2 SASEGT. Written as DNA, the CDR3 is TGTGCCAGCACCTACGGGACAGGCAATCAGCCCCAGCATTTT. It is translated as CASTYGTGNQPQHF.

The genes are TRBV23-1 and TRBJ1-4; D uncertain. TRBV23-1 is an ORF, with its function uncertain. The CDR3 sequence is 14 residues long. V lost 8 bases, J lost 4 bases, and 14 bases lay in between. CDR3 region: CASPTVDYNEKLFF. CDR3 in DNA: TGCGCCAGCCCAACAGTGGACTATAATGAAAAACTGTTTTTT.

The chain uses TRBV12-2 and TRBJ1-5; TRBD1, as called in the table, went unchecked against the DNA. TRBV12-2 represents a pseudogene. This CDR3 region has 16 residues. CDR3: CASRYSDRVVGQPQHF. As DNA, the CDR3 is TGTGCAAGTCGCTATTCCGACAGGGTAGTCGGACAGCCCCAGCATTTT.

V and J are TRBV19 and TRBJ1-2, with TRBD1 matching over 10 bases. The germline V gene encodes CDR1 LNHDA and CDR2 SQIVND (reference sequence). With 10 bases clipped from V and 5 bases from J, the junction kept 4 bases outside the gene matches. The CDR3 has 12 amino acids. CDR3 nucleotide sequence: TGTGCCACCTCGGGACAGGGGTATGGCTACACCTTC. Translation: CATSGQGYGYTF.

V gene TRBV19 combines with J gene TRBJ2-1, with D unclear. Germline CDR1 LNHDA, CDR2 SQIVND (reference sequence). The germline V and J ends were trimmed by 3 bases and 7 bases, with 7 bases remaining between them. This CDR3 contains 12 residues. In nucleotides, the CDR3 is TGTGCCAGTAGTATGAGAATTAATGAGCAGTTCTTC. It yields the protein CASSMRINEQFF.